The rows below give T cell receptor beta chains drawn from one sample of a study of T cells in Graves' hyperthyroidism and ophthalmopathy. TCRdb called the multiplex PCR reads again in MiXCR, with one record for every CDR3 protein. The repertoire consists of 500,000 to 650,000 distinct CDR3 sequences, with around 13% occurring once and the leading ten covering approximately 14%. The sequenced sample consisted of blood. These receptors were taken from a woman aged 40 to 50 with Graves' hyperthyroidism. Each CDR3 is given with its conserved first and last residue.

TRBJ1-6 | TRBV27 | CASSFSGLSSYNSPLHF
TRBJ1-1 | TRBV4-1 | CASSQGGGPRTEAFF
TRBJ2-7 | TRBV7-2 | CASSSTSGSPEQYF
TRBJ2-1 | TRBV20-1 | CSAKEGSSYNEQFF
TRBJ2-1 | TRBV29-1 | CSVVGAALEQFF
TRBJ2-1 | TRBV10-3 | CAISASSGYNEQFF
TRBJ2-2 | TRBV7-2 | CASSHALAGHTGELFF
TRBJ2-1 | TRBV20-1 | CSAGLLDPGSYNEQFF
TRBJ2-7 | TRBV7-3 | CASTFPPRGASYEQYF
TRBJ2-7 | TRBV6-1 | CASSGASGRLTYEQYF
TRBJ1-3 | TRBV29-1 | CSIRQGSSGNTIYF
TRBJ2-3 | TRBV29-1 | CSVEISGSLVDTQYF
TRBJ2-1 | TRBV5-1 | CASSLGGKYYNEQFF
TRBJ2-1 | TRBV12-3/TRBV12-4 | CASSLLLSLTGNEQFF
TRBJ1-5 | TRBV11-2 | CASSLGSRDGQPQHF
TRBJ2-1 | TRBV20-1 | CSARTGKNNEQFF
TRBJ2-1 | TRBV27 | CASSPLAGSLTEQFF
TRBJ1-5 | TRBV28 | CASSKPEVSNQPQHF
TRBJ2-3 | TRBV20-1 | CSARDPLQGWGTDTQYF
TRBJ2-3 | TRBV15 | CATSINRLAGFSDTQYF
TRBJ2-1 | TRBV10-2 | CASSEKRGGHHYNEQFF
TRBJ2-3 | TRBV30 | CAWSVGGTDTQYF
TRBJ2-7 | TRBV19 | CASTTTPGDEQYF
TRBJ2-3 | TRBV2 | CASSGQDTQYF
TRBJ1-1 | TRBV28 | CASSFWGATEAFF
TRBJ1-4 | TRBV9 | CASSFTGQGSEKLFF